The rows below give T cell receptor beta chains drawn from one sample of a study of T-cell memory formation after mild COVID-19. Each CDR3 protein is one row after TCRdb ran MiXCR on the 5' RACE reads. Of about 140,000 distinct CDR3 sequences in the sample, roughly a fifth were seen once. What was sequenced was PBMCs or a T cell subset sorted from them (not recorded which). The receptors stem from an adult woman who had mild COVID-19 (a few samples of this study predate the infection). Cell type and time point are not known. The CDR3 runs from the conserved cysteine through the conserved F or W. The order of the fields is J gene, clone size, CDR3 length, V gene, D gene, CDR3 DNA, CDR3 protein. D genes are given only for firm matches. The size field is filled for only some rows; it gives once, few, many or a size class.

J: TRBJ2-3
size: few
length: 13
V: TRBV7-2
D: NA
DNA: TGTGCCAGCAGCCCAGGGTATATAGATACGCAGTATTTT
CDR3: CASSPGYIDTQYF

J: TRBJ2-5
size: few
length: 14
V: TRBV5-1
D: NA
DNA: TGCGCCAGCAGCTTGGAGGGGGTTCAGGAGACCCAGTACTTC
CDR3: CASSLEGVQETQYF

J: TRBJ1-1
size: NA
length: 13
V: TRBV5-1
D: NA
DNA: TGCGCCAGCAGCTTGGTCAGGAACACTGAAGCTTTCTTT
CDR3: CASSLVRNTEAFF

J: TRBJ2-5
size: NA
length: 15
V: TRBV7-2
D: TRBD2
DNA: TGTGCCAGCGGGCGGCTAGCGGGAGCTGAAGAGACCCAGTACTTC
CDR3: CASGRLAGAEETQYF

J: TRBJ1-2
size: NA
length: 13
V: TRBV15
D: NA
DNA: TGTGCCACCAGCAGGGACAGAAACTATGGCTACACCTTC
CDR3: CATSRDRNYGYTF

J: TRBJ2-7
size: few
length: 14
V: TRBV7-2
D: NA
DNA: TGTGCCAGCAGCCCCGCTTGGGCCGCCTACGAGCAGTACTTC
CDR3: CASSPAWAAYEQYF

J: TRBJ2-2
size: few
length: 15
V: TRBV12-3/TRBV12-4
D: NA
DNA: TGTGCCAGCAGTTTAGCGTCGAGGGGAACCGGGGAGCTGTTTTTT
CDR3: CASSLASRGTGELFF

J: TRBJ1-1
size: NA
length: 15
V: TRBV5-1
D: TRBD1
DNA: TGCGCCAGCAGCCTTTCCTTAACAGGGGGCACTGAAGCTTTCTTT
CDR3: CASSLSLTGGTEAFF

J: TRBJ1-1
size: few
length: 14
V: TRBV14
D: NA
DNA: TGTGCCAGCAGCTTCCACCCCAGGGGAACTGAAGCTTTCTTT
CDR3: CASSFHPRGTEAFF

J: TRBJ1-1
size: few
length: 12
V: TRBV29-1
D: TRBD1
DNA: TGCTCATCGCAGGGGGTGAACACTGAAGCTTTCTTT
CDR3: CSSQGVNTEAFF

J: TRBJ2-5
size: few
length: 14
V: TRBV5-5
D: NA
DNA: TGTGCCAGCAGGATTGAAGGGGTTTGGGAGACCCAGTACTTC
CDR3: CASRIEGVWETQYF

J: TRBJ2-1
size: few
length: 12
V: TRBV27
D: NA
DNA: TGTGCCAGCAGTTCCCCCCCCCGACCCCAGTTCTTC
CDR3: CASSSPPRPQFF

J: TRBJ1-1
size: NA
length: 13
V: TRBV7-6
D: NA
DNA: TGTGCCAGCAGCTCCGAAGGGGTTTCTGAAGCTTTCTTT
CDR3: CASSSEGVSEAFF

J: TRBJ2-3
size: NA
length: 10
V: TRBV20-1
D: NA
DNA: TGCAGTGCTAGGCCCTCGCCGCAGTATTTT
CDR3: CSARPSPQYF

J: TRBJ2-1
size: many
length: 16
V: TRBV20-1
D: TRBD2
DNA: TGCAGTGCTAGATCTTTAGCGGGGGGCTCCTACAATGAGCAGTTCTTC
CDR3: CSARSLAGGSYNEQFF

J: TRBJ2-3
size: few
length: 15
V: TRBV24-1
D: TRBD2
DNA: TGTGCCACCAGTGAACGGACTAGCGTGACAGATACGCAGTATTTT
CDR3: CATSERTSVTDTQYF

J: TRBJ2-5
size: few
length: 14
V: TRBV5-1
D: TRBD1
DNA: TGCGCCAGCAGCCCGGGACAGCCGGCGGAGACCCAGTACTTC
CDR3: CASSPGQPAETQYF

J: TRBJ1-1
size: NA
length: 12
V: TRBV29-1
D: TRBD1
DNA: TGCAGCGTAGGACAGGGAGACACTGAAGCTTTCTTT
CDR3: CSVGQGDTEAFF

J: TRBJ2-3
size: NA
length: 13
V: TRBV4-2
D: NA
DNA: TGTGCCAGCAGCCGGAGCTCCCGGGATACGCAGTATTTT
CDR3: CASSRSSRDTQYF

J: TRBJ1-2
size: few
length: 15
V: TRBV7-9
D: NA
DNA: TGTGCCAGCAGCTTAGCAGAGGTTGACCTGGGTGGCTACACCTTC
CDR3: CASSLAEVDLGGYTF

J: TRBJ2-5
size: NA
length: 14
V: TRBV20-1
D: NA
DNA: TGCAGTGCTCTCCGGGACACGTACCAAGAGACCCAGTACTTC
CDR3: CSALRDTYQETQYF

J: TRBJ2-1
size: few
length: 17
V: TRBV3-1
D: TRBD2
DNA: TGTGCCAGCAGCCAAGAGCCGGGACTAGCGGGGGGCAATGAGCAGTTCTTC
CDR3: CASSQEPGLAGGNEQFF

J: TRBJ1-2
size: few
length: 14
V: TRBV19
D: NA
DNA: TGTGCCAGTAGTCCGTCCCGGGACACGTATGGCTACACCTTC
CDR3: CASSPSRDTYGYTF

J: TRBJ2-7
size: few
length: 14
V: TRBV4-1
D: TRBD1
DNA: TGCGCCAGCAGCCAAGGTAACAGGGGTTACGAGCAGTACTTC
CDR3: CASSQGNRGYEQYF

J: TRBJ1-2
size: NA
length: 14
V: TRBV4-2
D: TRBD1
DNA: TGTGCCAGCAGCCAAGGGACAGGGGGTTATGGCTACACCTTC
CDR3: CASSQGTGGYGYTF

J: TRBJ2-3
size: few
length: 16
V: TRBV19
D: TRBD2
DNA: TGTGCCAGTAGTCACGGGGCGGGGGGGCTCGGAGATACGCAGTATTTT
CDR3: CASSHGAGGLGDTQYF

J: TRBJ1-4
size: few
length: 15
V: TRBV7-8
D: NA
DNA: TGTGCCAGCAGCTTAGCTGAGGGGTTAGGCGAAAAACTGTTTTTT
CDR3: CASSLAEGLGEKLFF

J: TRBJ2-5
size: few
length: 13
V: TRBV6-6
D: TRBD1
DNA: TGTGCCAGCAGCCGGGACAGCGGAGAGACCCAGTACTTC
CDR3: CASSRDSGETQYF

J: TRBJ2-5
size: few
length: 15
V: TRBV24-1
D: TRBD2
DNA: TGTGCCACCAGTGAAAGGCTAGCGGGGAAAGAGACCCAGTACTTC
CDR3: CATSERLAGKETQYF

J: TRBJ2-7
size: few
length: 15
V: TRBV6-5
D: NA
DNA: TGTGCCAGCAGCGCCTCGGGACGGGTGAAATACGAGCAGTACTTC
CDR3: CASSASGRVKYEQYF

J: TRBJ1-1
size: few
length: 15
V: TRBV5-1
D: TRBD1
DNA: TGCGCCAGCAGCGACAGACAGGGGGTGAACACTGAAGCTTTCTTT
CDR3: CASSDRQGVNTEAFF

J: TRBJ1-1
size: NA
length: 12
V: TRBV5-6
D: NA
DNA: TGTGCCAGCAGCTTGGAATACACTGAAGCTTTCTTT
CDR3: CASSLEYTEAFF

J: TRBJ2-3
size: NA
length: 13
V: TRBV7-8
D: NA
DNA: TGTGCCAGCAGCGGCAGGGTTTCAGATACGCAGTATTTT
CDR3: CASSGRVSDTQYF

J: TRBJ2-3
size: few
length: 16
V: TRBV3-1
D: TRBD2
DNA: TGTGCCAGCAGCCGACTAGCGGGCCTCAACACAGATACGCAGTATTTT
CDR3: CASSRLAGLNTDTQYF

J: TRBJ1-2
size: NA
length: 15
V: TRBV5-1
D: NA
DNA: TGCGCCAGCAGCCCCGCGGACGGAGGGGTTGGAGGCTACACCTTC
CDR3: CASSPADGGVGGYTF

J: TRBJ1-5
size: few
length: 13
V: TRBV7-2
D: NA
DNA: TGTGCCAGCAGTGAGTGGGTCAATCAGCCCCAGCATTTT
CDR3: CASSEWVNQPQHF

J: TRBJ2-3
size: few
length: 17
V: TRBV18
D: NA
DNA: TGTGCCAGCTCATTCGGACGGACTCGTGCGTCCACAGATACGCAGTATTTT
CDR3: CASSFGRTRASTDTQYF

J: TRBJ2-1
size: few
length: 17
V: TRBV20-1
D: TRBD2
DNA: TGCAGTGCTAGAGCTCGACTAGCGGTCGGGAGCTACAATGAGCAGTTCTTC
CDR3: CSARARLAVGSYNEQFF

J: TRBJ2-7
size: NA
length: 12
V: TRBV7-2
D: NA
DNA: TGTGCCAGCGGCAGGAGATCCTACGAGCAGTACTTC
CDR3: CASGRRSYEQYF

J: TRBJ1-1
size: NA
length: 16
V: TRBV3-1
D: TRBD1
DNA: TGTGCCAGCAGCCAAGATTATGGACAGGGGAGGGGTGAAGCTTTCTTT
CDR3: CASSQDYGQGRGEAFF

J: TRBJ2-2
size: NA
length: 15
V: TRBV7-2
D: TRBD2
DNA: TGTGCCAGCAGCCGACTAGCGACGAACACCGGGGAGCTGTTTTTT
CDR3: CASSRLATNTGELFF

J: TRBJ2-3
size: few
length: 13
V: TRBV20-1
D: TRBD1
DNA: TGCAGTGCTAGGAGGGGGCCCACAGATACGCAGTATTTT
CDR3: CSARRGPTDTQYF

J: TRBJ1-1
size: NA
length: 13
V: TRBV7-6
D: NA
DNA: TGTGCCAGCAGCTCCGGTCAGCACACTGAAGCTTTCTTT
CDR3: CASSSGQHTEAFF

J: TRBJ2-2
size: NA
length: 16
V: TRBV5-5
D: NA
DNA: TGTGCCAGCAGCTTGGTTAGAATACGGAACACCGGGGAGCTGTTTTTT
CDR3: CASSLVRIRNTGELFF

J: TRBJ2-1
size: NA
length: 15
V: TRBV7-2
D: NA
DNA: TGTGCCAGCAGCTTATCGGGGCGGCAGAGTAATGAGCAGTTCTTC
CDR3: CASSLSGRQSNEQFF

J: TRBJ1-5
size: NA
length: 13
V: TRBV7-9
D: NA
DNA: TGTGCCAGCAGCTTAAATGAAGATCAGCCCCAGCATTTT
CDR3: CASSLNEDQPQHF

J: TRBJ2-3
size: few
length: 15
V: TRBV6-2/TRBV6-3
D: NA
DNA: TGTGCCAGCAGTGCTCGCGGGACAGTGGGAGATACGCAGTATTTT
CDR3: CASSARGTVGDTQYF

J: TRBJ2-3
size: NA
length: 12
V: TRBV20-1
D: NA
DNA: TGCAGTGCTGGGCGCCCTGGGGGTACGCAGTATTTT
CDR3: CSAGRPGGTQYF

J: TRBJ2-2
size: NA
length: 16
V: TRBV15
D: NA
DNA: TGTGCCACCAGCAGAAAAGGGGCAGGGGTCACCGGGGAGCTGTTTTTT
CDR3: CATSRKGAGVTGELFF

J: TRBJ1-5
size: NA
length: 17
V: TRBV6-6
D: NA
DNA: TGTGCCAGCAGCAAAGCGACAGGCGGGGAGGGCAATCAGCCCCAGCATTTT
CDR3: CASSKATGGEGNQPQHF

J: TRBJ2-7
size: few
length: 15
V: TRBV19
D: TRBD2
DNA: TGTGCCAGTAGTATAGGAACTAGCGGGAGCTACGAGCAGTACTTC
CDR3: CASSIGTSGSYEQYF